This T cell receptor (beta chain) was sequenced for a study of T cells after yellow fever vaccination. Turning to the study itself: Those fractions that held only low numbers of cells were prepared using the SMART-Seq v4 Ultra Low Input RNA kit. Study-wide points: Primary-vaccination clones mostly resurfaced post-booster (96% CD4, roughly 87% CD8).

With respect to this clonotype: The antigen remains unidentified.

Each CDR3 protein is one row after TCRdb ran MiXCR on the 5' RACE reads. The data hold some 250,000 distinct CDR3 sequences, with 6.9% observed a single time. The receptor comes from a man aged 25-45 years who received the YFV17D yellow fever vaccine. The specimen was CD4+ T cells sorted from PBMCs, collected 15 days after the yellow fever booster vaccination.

DNA for the CDR3: TGTGCCAGCTCTCCAAGGGAGCAGGGGTACGAGCAGTACTTC. Protein sequence: CASSPREQGYEQYF. The V and J genes are TRBV18 and TRBJ2-7, with D maybe TRBD1 (6 bases). Trimming removed 6 bases at V and 4 bases at J, with 16 bases between. Looked up from germline, CDR1 is KGHSH and CDR2 is LQKENI. The CDR3 runs 14 residues.